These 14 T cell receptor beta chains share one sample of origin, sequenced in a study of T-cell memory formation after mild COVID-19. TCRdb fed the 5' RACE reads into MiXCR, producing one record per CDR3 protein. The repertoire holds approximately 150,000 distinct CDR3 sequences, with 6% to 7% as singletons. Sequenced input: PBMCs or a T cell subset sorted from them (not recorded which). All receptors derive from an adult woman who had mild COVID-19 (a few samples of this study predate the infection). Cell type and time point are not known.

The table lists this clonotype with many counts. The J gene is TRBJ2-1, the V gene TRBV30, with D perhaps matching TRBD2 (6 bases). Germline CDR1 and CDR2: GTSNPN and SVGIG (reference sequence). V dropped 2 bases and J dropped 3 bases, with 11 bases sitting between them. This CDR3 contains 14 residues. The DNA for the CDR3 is TGTGCCTGGAGTTTGGCGGGATTCTACAATGAGCAGTTCTTC. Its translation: CAWSLAGFYNEQFF.

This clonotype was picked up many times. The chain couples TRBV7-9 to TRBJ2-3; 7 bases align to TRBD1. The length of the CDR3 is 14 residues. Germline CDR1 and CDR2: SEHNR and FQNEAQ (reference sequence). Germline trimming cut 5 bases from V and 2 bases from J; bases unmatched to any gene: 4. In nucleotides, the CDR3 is TGTGCCAGCAGCCGAGACAGGGACACAGATACGCAGTATTTT. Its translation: CASSRDRDTDTQYF.

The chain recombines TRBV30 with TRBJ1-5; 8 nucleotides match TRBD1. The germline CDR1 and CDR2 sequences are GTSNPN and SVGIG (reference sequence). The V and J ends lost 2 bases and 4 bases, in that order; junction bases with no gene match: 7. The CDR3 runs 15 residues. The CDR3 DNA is TGTGCCTGGAGTCCTGGGACAGGAGGTAATCAGCCCCAGCATTTT. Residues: CAWSPGTGGNQPQHF.

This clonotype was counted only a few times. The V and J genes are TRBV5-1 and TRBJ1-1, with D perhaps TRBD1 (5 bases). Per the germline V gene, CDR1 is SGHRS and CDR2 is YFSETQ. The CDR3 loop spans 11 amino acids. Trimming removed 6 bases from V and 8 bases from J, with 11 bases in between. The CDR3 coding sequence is TGCGCCAGCAAACAGGAGACGGAAGCTTTCTTT. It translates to CASKQETEAFF.

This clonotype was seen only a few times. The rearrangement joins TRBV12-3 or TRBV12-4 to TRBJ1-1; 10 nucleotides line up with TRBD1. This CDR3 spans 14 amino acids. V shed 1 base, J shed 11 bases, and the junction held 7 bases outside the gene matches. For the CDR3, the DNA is TGTGCCAGCAGTTTAGGACAGGGGGCGTTTGATGCTTTCTTT. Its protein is CASSLGQGAFDAFF.

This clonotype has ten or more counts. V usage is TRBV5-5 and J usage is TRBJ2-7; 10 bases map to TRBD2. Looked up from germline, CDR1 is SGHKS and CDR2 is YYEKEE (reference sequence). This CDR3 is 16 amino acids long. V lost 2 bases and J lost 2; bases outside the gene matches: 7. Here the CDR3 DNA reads TGTGCCAGCAGCTTCCCCCGAGCGGGGGGGACCTACGAGCAGTACTTC. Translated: CASSFPRAGGTYEQYF.

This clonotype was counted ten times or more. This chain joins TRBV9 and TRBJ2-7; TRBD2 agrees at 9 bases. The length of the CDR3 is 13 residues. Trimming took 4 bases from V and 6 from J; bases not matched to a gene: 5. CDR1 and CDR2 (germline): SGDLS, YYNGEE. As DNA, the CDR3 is TGTGCCAGCAGCAGTTTTAGCGGGGGCGAGCAGTACTTC. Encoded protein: CASSSFSGGEQYF.

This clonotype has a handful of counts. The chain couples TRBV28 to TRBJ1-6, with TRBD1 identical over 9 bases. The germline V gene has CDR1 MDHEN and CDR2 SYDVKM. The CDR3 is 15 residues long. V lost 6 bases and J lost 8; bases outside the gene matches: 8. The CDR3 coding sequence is TGTGCCAGCAGGGCGGGACAGGGAAGATATTCACCCCTCCACTTT. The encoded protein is CASRAGQGRYSPLHF.

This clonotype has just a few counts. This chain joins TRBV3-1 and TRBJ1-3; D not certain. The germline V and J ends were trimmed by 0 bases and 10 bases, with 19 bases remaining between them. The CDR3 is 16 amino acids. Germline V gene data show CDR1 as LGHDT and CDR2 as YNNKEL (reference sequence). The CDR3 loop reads CASSQDLVLVGGTIYF. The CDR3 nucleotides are TGTGCCAGCAGCCAAGATCTTGTTCTCGTCGGTGGGACCATATATTTT.

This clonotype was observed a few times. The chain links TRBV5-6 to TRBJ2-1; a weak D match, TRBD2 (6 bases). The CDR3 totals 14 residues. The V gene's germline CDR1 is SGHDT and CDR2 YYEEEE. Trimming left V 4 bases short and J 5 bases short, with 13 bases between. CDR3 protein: CASSPGDSNNEQFF. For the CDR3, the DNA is TGTGCCAGCAGCCCGGGAGACAGTAACAATGAGCAGTTCTTC.

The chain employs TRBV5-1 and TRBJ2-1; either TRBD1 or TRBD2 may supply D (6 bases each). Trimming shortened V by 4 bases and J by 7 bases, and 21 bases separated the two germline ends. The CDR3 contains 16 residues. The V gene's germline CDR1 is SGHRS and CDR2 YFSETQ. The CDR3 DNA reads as TGCGCCAGCAGCCCGACCGGGGGCCAAGAAGGGAATGAGCAGTTCTTC. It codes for CASSPTGGQEGNEQFF.

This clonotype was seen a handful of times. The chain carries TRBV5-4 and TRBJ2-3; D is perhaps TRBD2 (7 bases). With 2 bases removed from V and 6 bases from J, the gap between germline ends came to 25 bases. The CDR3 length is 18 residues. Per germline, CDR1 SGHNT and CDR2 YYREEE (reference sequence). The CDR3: CASSLRRSLAGARDTQYF. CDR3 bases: TGTGCCAGCAGCTTAAGAAGGTCGTTGGCGGGGGCCCGGGATACGCAGTATTTT.

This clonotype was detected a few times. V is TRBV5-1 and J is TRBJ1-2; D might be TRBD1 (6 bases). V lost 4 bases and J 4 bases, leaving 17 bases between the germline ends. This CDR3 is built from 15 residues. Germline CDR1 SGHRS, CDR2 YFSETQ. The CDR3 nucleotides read TGCGCCAGCAGCCGAGAGGACGGAGGGGGCTATGGCTACACCTTC. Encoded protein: CASSREDGGGYGYTF.

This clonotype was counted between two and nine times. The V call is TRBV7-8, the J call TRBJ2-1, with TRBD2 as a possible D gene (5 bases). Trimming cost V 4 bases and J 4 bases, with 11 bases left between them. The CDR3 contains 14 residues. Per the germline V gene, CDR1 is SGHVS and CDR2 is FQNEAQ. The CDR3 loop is CASSWGVLYNEQFF. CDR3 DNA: TGTGCCAGCAGCTGGGGAGTTTTATACAATGAGCAGTTCTTC.